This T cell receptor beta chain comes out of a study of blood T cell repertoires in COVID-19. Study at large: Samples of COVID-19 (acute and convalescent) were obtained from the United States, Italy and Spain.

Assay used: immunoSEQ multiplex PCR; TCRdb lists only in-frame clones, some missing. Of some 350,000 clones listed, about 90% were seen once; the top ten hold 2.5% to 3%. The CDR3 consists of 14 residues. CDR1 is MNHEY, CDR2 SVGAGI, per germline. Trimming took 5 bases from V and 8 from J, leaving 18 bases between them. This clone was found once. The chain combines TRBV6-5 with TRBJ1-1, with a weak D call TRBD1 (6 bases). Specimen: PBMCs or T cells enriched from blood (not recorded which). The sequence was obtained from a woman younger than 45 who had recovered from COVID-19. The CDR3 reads CASSHLQGFFEAFF. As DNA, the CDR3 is TGTGCCAGCAGTCATCTACAGGGATTCTTCGAAGCTTTCTTT.